One and the same sample provided the 29 T cell receptor beta chains below, sequenced in a study of blood T cell repertoires in COVID-19. Repertoires were generated with immunoSEQ multiplex PCR, while TCRdb's copy carries only in-frame clones and drops some. The sample contains about 180,000 clones, approximately 83% of which appear only once. The sample taken for sequencing was peripheral blood. The source of these receptors is a human donor with active or convalescent COVID-19. The donor label of this sample is uncertain.

This clone has only a few counts. This chain links TRBV6-5 with TRBJ1-6; D not certain. CDR1 and CDR2 (germline): MNHEY, SVGAGI. The V and J ends lost 7 bases and 0 bases respectively, with 7 bases between them. This CDR3 contains 14 residues. The CDR3 loop is CASNSRSYNSPLHF. In DNA, the CDR3 is TGTGCCAGCAACTCACGCTCCTATAATTCACCCCTCCACTTT.

V is TRBV6-2 or TRBV6-3 and J is TRBJ1-1; D ambiguous. Germline CDR1 reads MNHEY; CDR2 reads SVGEGT. Trimming left V 2 bases short and J 0 bases short, with 7 bases between. The CDR3 runs to 14 residues. In DNA form, the CDR3 reads TGTGCCAGCAGTTACACGGGGTTGAACACTGAAGCTTTCTTT. This translates into CASSYTGLNTEAFF.

The rearrangement links TRBV5-5 to TRBJ1-6, with TRBD1 as a possible D gene (5 bases). Trimming pared 1 base from V and 7 bases from J, leaving 12 bases between. This CDR3 is 15 amino acids long. Germline CDR1 and CDR2: SGHKS and YYEKEE (reference sequence). CDR3 protein: CASSLMDGGNSPLHF. The CDR3 nucleotides read TGTGCCAGCAGCTTGATGGATGGGGGGAATTCACCCCTCCACTTT.

CDR3 DNA sequence: TGTGCCAGCAGCCTACAGAGGACAGGGGGCTACGAGCAGTACTTC. Protein product: CASSLQRTGGYEQYF. The chain uses TRBV6-5 and TRBJ2-7, with TRBD1 identical over 10 bases. The germline gives CDR1 MNHEY, CDR2 SVGAGI. Germline trimming cut 6 bases from V and 3 bases from J; bases unmatched to any gene: 8. The CDR3 runs to 15 residues.

This clone was seen once. The genes are TRBV18 and TRBJ1-2; 12 bases fit TRBD1. This CDR3 region has 17 residues. J gave up 8 bases and V 1 base, and 11 bases lay outside the gene matches. Germline-derived CDR1 and CDR2 are KGHSH and LQKENI. The CDR3 is CASSPQGDRGRLLGYTF. CDR3 coding DNA: TGTGCCAGCTCACCACAAGGGGACAGGGGGCGTCTTTTGGGCTACACCTTC.

The chain couples TRBV19 to TRBJ1-3; 8 bases map to TRBD1. V was clipped by 3 bases and J by 1 base; unmatched bases: 2. In germline, CDR1 is LNHDA, CDR2 SQIVND (reference sequence). This CDR3 has 15 amino acids. Here the CDR3 DNA reads TGTGCCAGTAGTATTCACAGGGGGTCTGGAAACACCATATATTTT. Translating it yields CASSIHRGSGNTIYF.

The chain carries TRBV6-5 and TRBJ2-7, with unresolved D. Trimming cost V 6 bases and J 4 bases, with 7 bases left between them. The CDR3 extends over 11 amino acids. Per germline, CDR1 MNHEY and CDR2 SVGAGI. This chain's CDR3 is CASSLEYEQYF. CDR3 DNA sequence: TGTGCCAGCAGCCTGGAGTACGAGCAGTACTTC.

This clone was counted between two and nine times. This rearrangement joins TRBV10-3 to TRBJ2-5, with 9 bases identical to TRBD2. This CDR3 is built from 15 residues. Per the germline V gene, CDR1 is ENHRY and CDR2 is SYGVKD. V shed 10 bases and J 5 bases; nucleotides not matched to a gene: 14. CDR3 in amino acids: CATGQGGRAAETQYF. DNA for the CDR3: TGTGCCACCGGCCAGGGCGGGAGGGCCGCGGAGACCCAGTACTTC.

In nucleotides, the CDR3 is TGTGCCAGCAGCTTATCAGCGGGAACCTACAATGAGCAGTTCTTC. Translation: CASSLSAGTYNEQFF. The chain employs TRBV7-9 and TRBJ2-1; TRBD2 aligns across 7 bases. This CDR3 contains 15 residues. With V trimmed by 2 bases and J by 2 bases, 3 bases remained unmatched. Germline values: CDR1 SEHNR, CDR2 FQNEAQ (reference sequence).

This chain connects TRBV7-3 to TRBJ2-2; D gene ambiguous. CDR1 is SGHTA, CDR2 FQGTGA, per germline. The CDR3 is 14 amino acids. V lost 4 bases, J lost 4 bases, and 10 bases lay in between. DNA of the CDR3: TGTGCCAGCAGCTCCACTATGTCCACCGGGGAGCTGTTTTTT. Its protein is CASSSTMSTGELFF.

The chain couples TRBV19 to TRBJ1-5, with no clear D. Germline values: CDR1 LNHDA, CDR2 SQIVND (reference sequence). This CDR3 contains 16 residues. Trimming pared 4 bases from V and 2 bases from J, leaving 15 bases between. The CDR3 region has the DNA TGTGCCAGTAGTACCCGACACGTTTTGGGCAATCAGCCCCAGCATTTT. Translated: CASSTRHVLGNQPQHF.

The rearrangement joins TRBV6-5 to TRBJ1-2; D is possibly TRBD1 (5 bases). CDR1 MNHEY and CDR2 SVGAGI come from the germline V gene. Deletions cut 4 bases from V and 9 bases from J, with 21 bases between. CDR3 length equals 15 residues. CDR3: CASSSNQGKGNRYTF. The CDR3 coding sequence is TGTGCCAGCAGTTCTAATCAGGGAAAAGGGAACCGCTACACCTTC.

V gene TRBV29-1 combines with J gene TRBJ2-6; D is undetermined. Germline loops: CDR1 SQVTM, CDR2 ANQGSEA. The CDR3 extends over 13 amino acids. V was pared by 3 bases and J by 1 base, with 4 bases between. The DNA of the CDR3 is TGCAGCGTTGACCTATCTGGGGCCAACGTCCTGACTTTC. The encoded protein is CSVDLSGANVLTF.

The chain joins TRBV9 to TRBJ2-7; 10 bases map to TRBD2. The CDR3 runs 15 residues. V shed 4 bases and J 3 bases; nucleotides not matched to a gene: 7. Germline V gene sequence: CDR1 SGDLS, CDR2 YYNGEE. The CDR3 DNA reads as TGTGCCAGCAGCAATAGCGGGGGGAGGCTCTACGAGCAGTACTTC. This encodes CASSNSGGRLYEQYF.

This chain uses TRBV4-1 with TRBJ2-3, with 8 positions matching TRBD2. The V gene's germline CDR1 is MGHRA and CDR2 YSYEKL. The CDR3 is made up of 22 amino acids. V lost 2 bases to trimming and J lost 1 base; unmatched junction nucleotides: 23. Here the CDR3 reads CASSQKDQRNWSGSRGTDTQYF. Written as DNA, the CDR3 is TGCGCCAGCAGCCAAAAAGACCAGAGGAATTGGAGCGGGAGTCGGGGCACAGATACGCAGTATTTT.

The DNA for the CDR3 is TGTGCCAGCAGTTACTCGTTATTAGGAGGCTACGAGCAGTACTTC. Amino acids: CASSYSLLGGYEQYF. This sequence joins TRBV6-5 and TRBJ2-7; D is perhaps TRBD2 (5 bases). The CDR3 runs 15 residues. Germline V CDR1 and CDR2: MNHEY, SVGAGI. V was cut by 0 bases and J by 3 bases, with 12 bases left in between.

The V call is TRBV3-1 (or the pseudogene TRBV3-2), the J call TRBJ1-1, with TRBD1 as a possible D gene (5 bases). Germline lookup yields CDR1 LGHDT and CDR2 YNNKEL (reference sequence). The CDR3 runs 15 residues. The V end was cut by 4 bases, the J end by 4 bases, with 16 bases between. The DNA for the CDR3 is TGTGCCAGCAGCCCATGGCCTGGGGGAGGCACTGAAGCTTTCTTT. It translates to CASSPWPGGGTEAFF.

The V and J genes are TRBV13 and TRBJ2-1, with 11 nucleotides matching TRBD2. CDR3 length: 16 amino acids. J gave up 3 bases and V 2 bases, and 3 bases lay outside the gene matches. Germline CDR1 reads PRHDT; CDR2 reads FYEKMQ (reference sequence). CDR3 bases: TGTGCCAGCAGCTTAACTAGCGGGGGTTACTACAATGAGCAGTTCTTC. Protein sequence: CASSLTSGGYYNEQFF.

This chain uses TRBV5-6 with TRBJ2-7; 10 bases fit TRBD1. Germline trimming cut 4 bases from V and 5 bases from J; bases unmatched to any gene: 9. Per the germline V gene, CDR1 is SGHDT and CDR2 is YYEEEE. The CDR3 has 15 residues. The CDR3 sequence: CASSPRTGGRDEQYF. The DNA of the CDR3 is TGTGCCAGCAGCCCCCGGACAGGGGGTCGGGACGAGCAGTACTTC.

The rearrangement uses TRBV12-3 or TRBV12-4 and TRBJ2-5; 8 bases map to TRBD1. The trim removed 5 bases at V and 5 bases at J, leaving 1 base unmatched. This CDR3 comprises 12 residues. The CDR3 DNA reads as TGTGCCAGCAGTCAGGGGGCCGAGACCCAGTACTTC. Its protein product is CASSQGAETQYF.

The genes are TRBV29-1 and TRBJ2-1, with D perhaps TRBD2 (6 bases). V shed 0 bases and J shed 8 bases, with 23 bases lying between them. CDR3 length: 17 amino acids. Germline V CDR1 and CDR2: SQVTM, ANQGSEA. CDR3 DNA sequence: TGCAGCGTTGAAGACCCCGGGACTGTCGATAGTTACTATGAGCAGTTCTTC. Translation: CSVEDPGTVDSYYEQFF.

Only a few counts were recorded for this clone. The rearrangement joins TRBV5-1 to TRBJ2-5; possibly TRBD2 for D (5 bases). The CDR3 contains 13 residues. V lost 6 bases and J 7 bases, leaving 16 bases between the germline ends. Germline assignment: CDR1 SGHRS and CDR2 YFSETQ. CDR3 bases: TGCGCCAGCATCGACACGGGATTGAGGACCCAGTACTTC. Encoded protein: CASIDTGLRTQYF.

The CDR3, as DNA: TGTGCCAGCAGCTTAGATGCCCTAGCGGGAGGGCCCGGCACAGATACGCAGTATTTT. It is translated as CASSLDALAGGPGTDTQYF. The chain carries TRBV11-3 and TRBJ2-3; 12 positions agree with TRBD2. The CDR3 spans 19 residues. After removal of 0 bases from V and 1 base from J, the junction contained 8 bases not matched to a gene. Germline CDR1 is SGHNT and CDR2 is YENEEA.

The CDR3 DNA follows: TGTGCCAGCAGCTTAGCCTGGGGGGACGAGCAGTACTTC. Translated, it gives CASSLAWGDEQYF. This chain connects TRBV7-3 to TRBJ2-7; possible D gene TRBD2, 6 bases. CDR1 and CDR2 from the germline V gene are SGHTA and FQGTGA. The germline V and J ends were trimmed by 2 bases and 5 bases, with 10 bases remaining between them. The CDR3 contains 13 residues.

The chain couples TRBV10-3 to TRBJ1-1, with a weak D call TRBD1 (6 bases). The CDR3 covers 13 residues. V was trimmed by 3 bases and J by 5 bases, leaving 10 bases between them. Germline V gene data show CDR1 as ENHRY and CDR2 as SYGVKD. This chain's CDR3 is CAISEGGGTEAFF. CDR3 sequence (DNA): TGTGCCATCAGTGAAGGGGGAGGGACTGAAGCTTTCTTT.

CDR3 DNA sequence: TGTGCCAGCAGCCCAGCAAGGACTAGCGGGTTGAATACGCAGTATTTT. Translated: CASSPARTSGLNTQYF. The J gene is TRBJ2-3, the V gene TRBV7-7, with 11 bases fitting TRBD2. Trimming removed 5 bases from V and 7 bases from J; junction bases left unmatched: 11. There are 16 residues in the CDR3. Germline V lookup: CDR1 SSHAT, CDR2 FNYEAQ (reference sequence).

Here the CDR3 DNA reads TGTGCCAGCGGGAGAGCGGGGTCGAACACCGGGGAGCTGTTTTTT. It yields the protein CASGRAGSNTGELFF. J is TRBJ2-2 and V is TRBV5-6, with 7 bases matching TRBD2. Looked up from germline, CDR1 is SGHDT and CDR2 is YYEEEE. This CDR3 region has 15 residues. V dropped 7 bases and J dropped 0; count of bases not matched to a gene: 6.

This chain joins TRBV3-1 (or the pseudogene TRBV3-2) and TRBJ2-2; TRBD2 aligns across 10 bases. CDR1 is LGHDT and CDR2 is YNNKEL in the germline V gene (reference sequence). CDR3 length equals 18 residues. The V segment lost 4 bases and the J segment 3 bases; nucleotides outside the gene matches: 11. The CDR3 DNA sequence: TGTGCCAGCAGCCGCAACAACCTTGGACTAGCGGACACCGGGGAGCTGTTTTTT. It codes for CASSRNNLGLADTGELFF.

This clone was seen once. The rearrangement joins TRBV11-2 to TRBJ2-4; TRBD2 is a possible D gene (7 bases). Germline V gene sequence: CDR1 SGHAT, CDR2 FQNNGV. V was pared by 1 base and J by 6 bases, with 22 bases between. The CDR3 totals 18 residues. CDR3 DNA sequence: TGTGCCAGCAGCTTAGTTTTCGGGGGGTCAGGGGTGAGAAACATTCAGTACTTC. It specifies CASSLVFGGSGVRNIQYF.